The entry below gives a single T cell receptor beta chain sequence along with its context. The sample originates from a study of blood T cell repertoires in COVID-19. About the research overall: Sites in the United States, Italy and Spain provided acute and convalescent COVID-19 samples. From T cells, B-cell-depleted T cells, or PBMCs came the material, which was cDNA or gDNA.

In the source study's methods: Estimated nucleated cell counts came from reference gene primer amplification. Libraries were prepared by immunoSEQ multiplex PCR; TCRdb keeps only in-frame clonotypes and omits some of them. V and J calls and clone size are as listed in that table; D and trimming were resolved from the DNA. The table lists tens of thousands of clones, 88% of them singletons, with 3.7% in the top ten. Germline CDR1 and CDR2: SSHAT and FNYEAQ (reference sequence). This CDR3 region has 15 residues. V lost 5 bases to trimming and J lost 0 bases; unmatched junction nucleotides: 3. The sequencing sample was made of peripheral blood. The chain recombines TRBV7-7 with TRBJ2-1; 8 bases agree with TRBD1. This clonotype originated in a human donor in a cohort sampled during active COVID-19. The CDR3 coding sequence is TGTGCCAGCAGCCGGGACAGGAACTCCTACAATGAGCAGTTCTTC. Protein: CASSRDRNSYNEQFF.